A selection of T cell receptor beta chains follows, all from one sample in a study of OX40 agonist ivuxolimab in advanced cancers. The method was immunoSEQ multiplex PCR; TCRdb's version includes in-frame clones alone and lacks a portion of them. The profile covers over 65,000 clones, with around 85% appearing a single time and around 2% taken by the ten largest. The sample here was CD4+ or CD8+ T cells sorted from blood, taken in a trial of the OX40 agonist ivuxolimab. The receptor set was obtained from an adult with an advanced solid tumor such as melanoma, head and neck, liver or kidney cancer. The CDR3 runs from the conserved cysteine through the conserved F or W. A D gene is named only where the DNA matches it firmly. Size tells how often a clone was seen (once, few, many) or the class of an expanded clone, and some rows leave it out.

clone_size	v_call	j_call	d_call	cdr3_aa	cdr3_nt
.	TRBV11-2	TRBJ2-2	.	CASSPSSGGIGELFF	TGTGCCAGCAGCCCCTCGTCGGGGGGCATCGGGGAGCTGTTTTTT
.	TRBV27	TRBJ1-3	TRBD1	CASSRGGFGNTIYF	TGTGCCAGCAGCAGGGGGGGATTTGGAAACACCATATATTTT
.	TRBV7-8	TRBJ2-7	TRBD2	CASNLPGLAGGGTYEQYF	TGTGCCAGCAACCTACCGGGACTAGCGGGAGGGGGGACCTACGAGCAGTACTTC
once	TRBV6-6	TRBJ2-1	TRBD2	CASSYRTSGRGNEQFF	TGTGCCAGCAGTTACCGGACTAGCGGGAGAGGCAATGAGCAGTTCTTC
.	TRBV28	TRBJ1-2	.	CASSERARANGYTF	TGTGCCAGCAGTGAAAGGGCGCGGGCAAATGGCTACACCTTC
.	TRBV18	TRBJ2-7	TRBD1	CASSPPRAGGVNEQYF	TGTGCCAGCTCACCTCCCCGGGCAGGGGGCGTGAACGAGCAGTACTTC
.	TRBV13	TRBJ2-6	TRBD1	CASSLRTGRSGANVLTF	TGTGCCAGCAGCTTACGGACAGGGCGGTCCGGGGCCAACGTCCTGACTTTC
.	TRBV19	TRBJ2-7	.	CASSIDRTLYEQYF	TGTGCCAGTAGTATTGACAGGACTCTCTACGAGCAGTACTTC
.	TRBV28	TRBJ2-1	.	CASSGVPYNEQFF	TGTGCCAGCAGTGGCGTTCCCTACAATGAGCAGTTCTTC
.	TRBV7-3	TRBJ2-1	TRBD2	CASSLRLAGNNEQFF	TGTGCCAGCAGCTTAAGACTAGCGGGCAACAATGAGCAGTTCTTC
few	TRBV15	TRBJ2-7	.	CATSRDVQGAEQYF	TGTGCCACCAGCAGAGATGTTCAGGGCGCCGAGCAGTACTTC
.	TRBV7-2	TRBJ2-3	.	CASSPMGSADTQYF	TGTGCCAGCAGCCCTATGGGCTCGGCAGATACGCAGTATTTT
.	TRBV30	TRBJ1-3	TRBD1	CAWMDRGTFSGNTIYF	TGTGCCTGGATGGACAGGGGGACCTTCTCTGGAAACACCATATATTTT
.	TRBV13	TRBJ1-1	.	CASSLGEGRRSNTEAFF	TGTGCCAGCAGCTTGGGGGAGGGGAGACGGTCTAACACTGAAGCTTTCTTT
.	TRBV7-9	TRBJ2-5	.	CASSPQETQYF	TGTGCCAGCAGCCCCCAAGAGACCCAGTACTTC
.	TRBV18	TRBJ2-3	.	CASSALQNPAADTQYF	TGTGCCAGCTCAGCCCTTCAGAATCCGGCGGCAGATACGCAGTATTTT
.	TRBV5-1	TRBJ1-2	.	CASSNRVGYGYTF	TGCGCCAGCAGCAACAGGGTGGGCTATGGCTACACCTTC
.	TRBV6-4	TRBJ2-3	.	CASRSRTSTDTQYF	TGTGCCAGCAGAAGCAGAACTAGCACAGATACGCAGTATTTT
.	TRBV27	TRBJ1-6	.	CASSPTRSYNSPLHF	TGTGCCAGCAGTCCCACCCGTTCCTATAATTCACCCCTCCACTTT
.	TRBV11-1	TRBJ2-5	.	CASVDRTETTQYF	TGTGCCAGCGTCGACAGGACCGAAACGACCCAGTACTTC
.	TRBV6-6	TRBJ1-2	.	CASQSDRYGYTF	TGTGCCAGCCAAAGCGACAGATATGGCTACACCTTC
few	TRBV4-1	TRBJ1-2	.	CASTGLYGYTF	TGCGCCAGCACCGGGCTATATGGCTACACCTTC
.	TRBV28	TRBJ1-2	TRBD1	CASSAWTGGNYGYTF	TGTGCCAGCAGTGCATGGACAGGGGGCAACTATGGCTACACCTTC
.	TRBV7-2	TRBJ2-5	.	CASSLKLETQYF	TGTGCCAGCAGTCTCAAACTGGAGACCCAGTACTTC
.	TRBV19	TRBJ2-7	.	CASSPSERSHEQYF	TGTGCCAGTAGCCCCTCAGAAAGGTCCCACGAGCAGTACTTC
.	TRBV6-5	TRBJ1-1	.	CASSWGGTEAFF	TGTGCCAGCAGTTGGGGGGGCACTGAAGCTTTCTTT
.	TRBV18	TRBJ2-1	TRBD2	CASSKSGSRYNEQFF	TGTGCCAGCTCAAAGAGCGGGAGTCGGTACAATGAGCAGTTCTTC
once	TRBV2	TRBJ1-2	.	CASSAKSPYGYTF	TGTGCCAGCAGTGCAAAATCTCCCTATGGCTACACCTTC
.	TRBV5-4	TRBJ2-3	.	CASRTGTSRTDTQYF	TGTGCCAGTAGGACAGGGACTAGCCGCACAGATACGCAGTATTTT
.	TRBV7-2	TRBJ1-2	TRBD1	CASSLGPSGQGAYYGYTF	TGTGCCAGCAGCTTGGGACCCAGCGGACAGGGGGCATACTATGGCTACACCTTC
.	TRBV12-5	TRBJ2-1	.	CASGFSGGGEQFF	TGTGCTAGTGGTTTCAGCGGAGGGGGTGAGCAGTTCTTC
.	TRBV6-5	TRBJ2-3	.	CASSSGRSTDTQYF	TGTGCCAGCAGTTCGGGACGGAGCACAGATACGCAGTATTTT
.	TRBV28	TRBJ1-3	.	CASIAGAEGNTIYF	TGTGCCAGCATTGCAGGGGCTGAGGGAAACACCATATATTTT
.	TRBV5-4	TRBJ2-7	TRBD2	CASSPRSGRSYEQYF	TGTGCCAGCAGCCCGAGGAGCGGGAGATCCTACGAGCAGTACTTC
.	TRBV7-3	TRBJ2-6	.	CASSRPAGSGANVLTF	TGTGCCAGCAGCCGTCCGGCAGGGTCAGGGGCCAACGTCCTGACTTTC
.	TRBV15	TRBJ1-5	TRBD1	CATRDRGFPNQPQHF	TGTGCCACCCGGGACAGGGGGTTTCCCAATCAGCCCCAGCATTTT
.	TRBV5-4	TRBJ1-2	.	CASSPTGGPGYGYTF	TGTGCCAGCAGCCCGACCGGGGGGCCTGGCTATGGCTACACCTTC
.	TRBV6-1	TRBJ1-1	.	CASSRMDGNTEAFF	TGTGCCAGCAGCAGGATGGACGGGAACACTGAAGCTTTCTTT
.	TRBV30	TRBJ1-5	.	CAWSVNSFNQPQHF	TGTGCCTGGAGTGTTAACAGCTTCAATCAGCCCCAGCATTTT
.	TRBV11-3	TRBJ1-1	.	CASSPWEGGEAFF	TGTGCCAGCAGCCCCTGGGAGGGAGGGGAAGCTTTCTTT
.	TRBV6-5	TRBJ2-7	TRBD1	CASSYALQGGRNEQYF	TGTGCCAGCAGTTACGCGTTACAGGGGGGAAGAAACGAGCAGTACTTC